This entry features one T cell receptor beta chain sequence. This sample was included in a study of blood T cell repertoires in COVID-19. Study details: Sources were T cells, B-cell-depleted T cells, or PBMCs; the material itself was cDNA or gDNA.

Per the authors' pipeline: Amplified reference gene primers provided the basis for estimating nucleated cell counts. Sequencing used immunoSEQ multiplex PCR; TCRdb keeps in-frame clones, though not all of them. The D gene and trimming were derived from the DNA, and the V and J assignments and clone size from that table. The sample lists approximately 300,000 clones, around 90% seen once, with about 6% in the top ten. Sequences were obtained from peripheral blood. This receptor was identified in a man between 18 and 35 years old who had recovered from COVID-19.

This chain's CDR3 is CASSVGTSGTPDTQYF. In DNA form, the CDR3 reads TGTGCCAGCAGCGTAGGGACTAGCGGGACCCCAGATACGCAGTATTTT. The gene calls are TRBV9 and TRBJ2-3; 12 positions match TRBD2. The length of the CDR3 is 16 residues. The germline V gene encodes CDR1 SGDLS and CDR2 YYNGEE. Trimming took 0 bases from V and 4 from J; bases not matched to a gene: 3.